Reported below is one T cell receptor (beta chain). Its antigen remains unknown. The junction shows a germline mismatch at one end, possibly a read error. A second about 7 to 11 cycle PCR used barcoded and J-beta primers. Per sample, CDR3-containing paired-end reads numbered at least 2.5 million. In TCRdb, the 5' RACE reads were re-called with MiXCR into one record per CDR3 protein. The sample has around 1,800,000 distinct CDR3 sequences, about 39% seen once; the top ten hold 20% to 25%. The sample originates from a study of blood T cells in healthy people across ages. CDR1 and CDR2 (germline): SGHVS, FQNEAQ. The CDR3 contains 12 residues. General study points: With age, beta diversity per million T cells declined roughly linearly, significantly by approximately 40. Higher diversity and more naive CD4+ cells were features of long-lived donors, compared to aged donors.

J is TRBJ1-1 and V is TRBV7-8; no clear D gene. Source material: blood. The receptor was isolated from a human donor in good health. The CDR3 region has the DNA TGTGCCAGCAGCTTAGGGGCAGGTGAAGTTTTCTTT. Residues: CASSLGAGEVFF.